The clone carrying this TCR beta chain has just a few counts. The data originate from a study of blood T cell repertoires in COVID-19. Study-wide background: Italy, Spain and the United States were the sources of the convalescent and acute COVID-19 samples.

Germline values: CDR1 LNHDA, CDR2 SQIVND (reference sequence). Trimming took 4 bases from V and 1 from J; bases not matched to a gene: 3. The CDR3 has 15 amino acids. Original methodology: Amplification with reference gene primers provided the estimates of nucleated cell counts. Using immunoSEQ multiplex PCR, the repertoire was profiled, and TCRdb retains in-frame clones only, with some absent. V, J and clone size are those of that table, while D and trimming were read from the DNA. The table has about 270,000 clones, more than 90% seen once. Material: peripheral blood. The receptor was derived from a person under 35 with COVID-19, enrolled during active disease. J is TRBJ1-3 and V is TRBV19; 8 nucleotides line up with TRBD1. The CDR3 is CASSTDRGSGNTIYF. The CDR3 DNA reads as TGTGCCAGTAGTACTGACAGGGGATCTGGAAACACCATATATTTT.